This entry lists 7 T cell receptor beta chains sequenced from one sample in a study of PD-L1 blockade in urothelial cancer. The repertoire was sequenced with immunoSEQ multiplex PCR; TCRdb's copy has only in-frame clones and lacks some. The sample gives 30,000 to 40,000 clones, around 79% of which show up once; approximately 3.5% is in the top ten. Sample: PBMCs, taken around atezolizumab (anti-PD-L1) treatment. The receptors shown here come from a man between 65 and 79 years old with urothelial cancer.

A single count supports this clone. J is TRBJ1-2 and V is TRBV7-2; D gene unclear. The V end was cut by 5 bases, the J end by 6 bases, with 19 bases between. The CDR3 sequence is 15 residues long. Per the germline V gene, CDR1 is SGHTA and CDR2 is FQGNSA. The CDR3 spells CASSPDNGRIDGYTF. In DNA, the CDR3 is TGTGCCAGCAGCCCAGACAACGGTCGGATTGATGGCTACACCTTC.

The chain uses TRBV29-1 and TRBJ2-1; D is ambiguous. Germline V CDR1 and CDR2: SQVTM, ANQGSEA. This CDR3 region has 11 residues. V was clipped by 4 bases and J by 3 bases, with 4 bases between them. The DNA of the CDR3 is TGCAGCGTTGTCCTCTACAATGAGCAGTTCTTC. Protein: CSVVLYNEQFF.

This clone was seen a handful of times. This CDR3 reads CASSPGTGNTEAFF. CDR3 coding DNA: TGTGCCAGCAGCCCCGGGACAGGGAACACTGAAGCTTTCTTT. This chain connects TRBV5-4 to TRBJ1-1; 8 bases align to TRBD1. The CDR3 runs 14 residues. Germline CDR1 reads SGHNT; CDR2 reads YYREEE (reference sequence). J was trimmed by 1 base and V by 4 bases; bases with no gene match: 3.

The chain couples TRBV2 to TRBJ2-7, with 8 bases matching TRBD1. Germline CDR1 reads SNHLY; CDR2 reads FYNNEI. Trimming at V came to 5 bases and at J to 3 bases, leaving 3 bases not matched to a gene. This CDR3 is 13 amino acids long. The CDR3: CASSPGTGYEQYF. For the CDR3, the DNA is TGTGCCAGCAGTCCCGGGACAGGCTACGAGCAGTACTTC.

This rearrangement joins TRBV4-3 to TRBJ2-5; D is ambiguous. There are 11 residues in the CDR3. V was shortened by 5 bases and J by 5 bases, with 6 bases between the two germline ends. Per germline, CDR1 LGHNA and CDR2 YSLEER. CDR3 region: CASSDWETQYF. As DNA, the CDR3 is TGCGCCAGCAGCGACTGGGAGACCCAGTACTTC.

This clone turned up a few times. J is TRBJ2-4 and V is TRBV6-1, with unresolved D. Germline values: CDR1 MNHNS, CDR2 SASEGT. The CDR3 totals 10 residues. Trimming cost V 1 base and J 15 bases, with 7 bases left between them. The CDR3 bases are TGTGCCAGCAGTGAAGACAGTTGGTACTTC. Its translation is CASSEDSWYF.

The chain couples TRBV9 to TRBJ2-3; 12 nucleotides agree with TRBD1. V trimming: 0 bases; J trimming: 6 bases; junction bases outside the gene matches: 8. The germline V gene has CDR1 SGDLS and CDR2 YYNGEE. This CDR3 comprises 17 residues. The CDR3 sequence: CASSVAPPGQGADTQYF. In nucleotides, the CDR3 is TGTGCCAGCAGCGTAGCTCCACCGGGACAGGGGGCCGATACGCAGTATTTT. The whole variable domain, filled in from reference TRBV9 and TRBJ2-3, reads DSGVTQTPKHLITATGQRVTLRCSPRSGDLSVYWYQQSLDQGLQFLIQYYNGEERAKGNILERFSAQQFPDLHSELNLSSLELGDSALYFCASSVAPPGQGADTQYFGPGTRLTVL.